Sequencing of this TCR beta chain was carried out in a study of blood T cell repertoires in COVID-19. Study details: T cells, B-cell-depleted T cells, or PBMCs provided the cDNA or gDNA that served as material.

Trimming removed 2 bases from V and 7 bases from J, with 15 bases in between. CDR1 is SNHLY and CDR2 is FYNNEI in the germline V gene. This CDR3 comprises 15 residues. In the authors' methods: Amplifying reference gene primers gave estimates of nucleated cell counts. Repertoires were generated with immunoSEQ multiplex PCR, while TCRdb's copy carries only in-frame clones and drops some. That table furnishes V, J and clone size, whereas the DNA furnished D and trimming. The sample contains approximately 140,000 clones, about nine tenths of which appear only once. Exposed participants came across a COVID-19 case within 2 weeks before study entry.

This receptor was taken from a woman aged 40 to 50 who had been exposed to COVID-19. V is TRBV2 and J is TRBJ1-5, with D perhaps TRBD1 (6 bases). Sequencing was carried out using PBMCs or T cells enriched from blood (not recorded which). CDR3 nucleotides: TGTGCCAGCAGTGAAACGACAGGAGACTACCAGCCCCAGCATTTT. Its translation is CASSETTGDYQPQHF.